This T cell receptor beta chain was sequenced for a study of T cell responses to AZD1222 COVID-19 vaccine. V was shortened by 1 base and J by 10 bases, with 11 bases between the two germline ends. The CDR3 is 13 residues long. The data were produced by immunoSEQ multiplex PCR, yet TCRdb's version contains in-frame clones alone and is incomplete. This repertoire shows approximately 170,000 clones, more than 80% found once; its top ten account for about 4.2%. Material: peripheral blood, obtained on day 0 of AZD1222 vaccination. The chain links TRBV12-3 or TRBV12-4 to TRBJ2-1; no clear D gene. The sequence was collected from an adult in good health. The CDR3 protein is CASSLVLVIEQFF. In nucleotides, the CDR3 is TGTGCCAGCAGTTTAGTCCTAGTCATCGAGCAGTTCTTC.